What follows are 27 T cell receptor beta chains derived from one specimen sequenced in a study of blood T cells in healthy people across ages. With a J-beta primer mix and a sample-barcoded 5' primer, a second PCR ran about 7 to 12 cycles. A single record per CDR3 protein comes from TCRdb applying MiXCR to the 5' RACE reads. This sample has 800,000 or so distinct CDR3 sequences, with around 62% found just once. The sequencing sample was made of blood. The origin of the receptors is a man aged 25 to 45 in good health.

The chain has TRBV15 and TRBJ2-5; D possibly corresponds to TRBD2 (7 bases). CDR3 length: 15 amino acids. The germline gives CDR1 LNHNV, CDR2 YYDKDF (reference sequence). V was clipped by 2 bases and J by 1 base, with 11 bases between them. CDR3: CATSRSRGAQETQYF. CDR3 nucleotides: TGTGCCACCAGCAGATCCCGGGGGGCCCAAGAGACCCAGTACTTC.

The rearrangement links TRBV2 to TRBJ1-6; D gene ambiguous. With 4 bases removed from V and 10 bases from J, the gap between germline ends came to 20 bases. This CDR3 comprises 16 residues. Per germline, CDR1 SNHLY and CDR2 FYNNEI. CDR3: CASSAFEGRPGSPLHF. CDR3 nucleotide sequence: TGTGCCAGCAGTGCGTTCGAAGGGAGGCCAGGATCACCCCTCCACTTT.

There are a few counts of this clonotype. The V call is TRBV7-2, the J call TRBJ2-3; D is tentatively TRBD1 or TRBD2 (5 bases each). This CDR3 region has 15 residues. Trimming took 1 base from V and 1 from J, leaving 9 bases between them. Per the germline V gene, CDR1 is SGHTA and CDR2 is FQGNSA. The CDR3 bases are TGTGCCAGCAGCTTAGGGGGGTCTGGCACAGATACGCAGTATTTT. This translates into CASSLGGSGTDTQYF.

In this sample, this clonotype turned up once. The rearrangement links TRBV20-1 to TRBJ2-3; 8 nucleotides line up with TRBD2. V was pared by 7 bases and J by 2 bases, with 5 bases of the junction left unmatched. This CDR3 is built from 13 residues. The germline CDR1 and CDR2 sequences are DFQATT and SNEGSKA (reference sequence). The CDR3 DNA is TGCAGTGTCCCACTAGCGGTCACAGATACGCAGTATTTT. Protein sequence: CSVPLAVTDTQYF.

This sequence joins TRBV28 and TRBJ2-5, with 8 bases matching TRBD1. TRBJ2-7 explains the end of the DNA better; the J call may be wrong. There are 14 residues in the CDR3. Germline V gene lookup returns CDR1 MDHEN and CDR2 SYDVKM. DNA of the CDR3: TGTGCCAGCAGCATACCGGGACAGGTTTACGAGCAGTACTTC. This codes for CASSIPGQVYEQYF.

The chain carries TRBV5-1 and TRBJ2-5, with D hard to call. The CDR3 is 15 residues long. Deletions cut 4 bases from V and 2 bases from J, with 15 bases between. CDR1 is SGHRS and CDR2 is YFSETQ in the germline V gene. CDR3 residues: CASSPVRANQETQYF. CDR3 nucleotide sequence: TGCGCCAGCAGCCCCGTTAGGGCGAATCAAGAGACCCAGTACTTC.

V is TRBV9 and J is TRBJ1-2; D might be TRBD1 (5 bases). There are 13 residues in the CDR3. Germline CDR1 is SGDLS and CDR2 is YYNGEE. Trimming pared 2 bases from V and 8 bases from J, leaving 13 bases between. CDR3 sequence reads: CASSVDTLGGYTF. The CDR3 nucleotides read TGTGCCAGCAGCGTGGACACGCTTGGCGGCTACACCTTC.

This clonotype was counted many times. The CDR3 DNA is TGCAGTGCCTCTGACAGGGGCCCTTACAATGAGCAGTTCTTC. Its protein product is CSASDRGPYNEQFF. This chain links TRBV20-1 with TRBJ2-1; 8 bases line up with TRBD1. Per germline, CDR1 DFQATT and CDR2 SNEGSKA (reference sequence). This CDR3 is built from 14 residues. V was pared by 6 bases and J by 4 bases, with 8 bases of the junction left unmatched.

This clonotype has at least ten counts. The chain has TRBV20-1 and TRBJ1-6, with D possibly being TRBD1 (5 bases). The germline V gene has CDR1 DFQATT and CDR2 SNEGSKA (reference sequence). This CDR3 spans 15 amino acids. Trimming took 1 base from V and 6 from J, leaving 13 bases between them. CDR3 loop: CSARGGNSINSPLHF. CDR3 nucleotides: TGCAGTGCTAGAGGGGGGAACAGCATTAATTCACCCCTCCACTTT.

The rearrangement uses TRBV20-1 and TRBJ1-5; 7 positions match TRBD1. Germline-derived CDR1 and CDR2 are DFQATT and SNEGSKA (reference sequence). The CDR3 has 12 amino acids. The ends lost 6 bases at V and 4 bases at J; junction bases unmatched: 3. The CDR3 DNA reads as TGCAGTGCCCACAGGGGAAATCAGCCCCAGCATTTT. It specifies CSAHRGNQPQHF.

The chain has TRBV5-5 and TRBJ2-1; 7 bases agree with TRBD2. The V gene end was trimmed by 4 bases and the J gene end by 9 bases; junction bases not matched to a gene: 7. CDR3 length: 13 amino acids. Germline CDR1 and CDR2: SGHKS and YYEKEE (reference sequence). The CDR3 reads CASSQPGGVEQFF. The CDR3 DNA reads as TGTGCCAGCAGCCAACCTGGGGGGGTTGAGCAGTTCTTC.

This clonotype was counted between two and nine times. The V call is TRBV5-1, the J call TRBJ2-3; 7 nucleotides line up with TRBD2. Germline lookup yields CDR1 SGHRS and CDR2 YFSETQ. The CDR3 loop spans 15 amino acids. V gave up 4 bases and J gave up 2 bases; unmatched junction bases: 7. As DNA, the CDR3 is TGCGCCAGCAGCCCTACCGGGGGGTCCACAGATACGCAGTATTTT. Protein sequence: CASSPTGGSTDTQYF.

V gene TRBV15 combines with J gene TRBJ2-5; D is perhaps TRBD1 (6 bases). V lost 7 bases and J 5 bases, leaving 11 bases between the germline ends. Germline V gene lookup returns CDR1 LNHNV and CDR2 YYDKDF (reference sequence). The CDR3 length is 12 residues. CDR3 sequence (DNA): TGTGCCACCATCACAGGGTTTGAGACCCAGTACTTC. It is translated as CATITGFETQYF.

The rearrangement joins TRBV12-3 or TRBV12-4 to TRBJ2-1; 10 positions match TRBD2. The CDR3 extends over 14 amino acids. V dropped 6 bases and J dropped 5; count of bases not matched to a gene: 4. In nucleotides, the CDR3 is TGTGCCAGCAGCCTACTAGCGGGGCACAATGAGCAGTTCTTC. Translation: CASSLLAGHNEQFF.

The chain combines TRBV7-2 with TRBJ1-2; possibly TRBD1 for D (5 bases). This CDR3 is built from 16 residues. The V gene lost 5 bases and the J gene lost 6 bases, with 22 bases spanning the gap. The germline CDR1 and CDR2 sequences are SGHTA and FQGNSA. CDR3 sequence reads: CASSPRGAGYNNGYTF. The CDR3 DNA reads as TGTGCCAGCAGCCCCAGAGGCGCAGGGTACAATAATGGCTACACCTTC. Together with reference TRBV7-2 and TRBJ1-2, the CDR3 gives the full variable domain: GAGVSQSPSNKVTEKGKDVELRCDPISGHTALYWYRQSLGQGLEFLIYFQGNSAPDKSGLPSDRFSAERTGGSVSTLTIQRTQQEDSAVYLCASSPRGAGYNNGYTFGSGTRLTVV.

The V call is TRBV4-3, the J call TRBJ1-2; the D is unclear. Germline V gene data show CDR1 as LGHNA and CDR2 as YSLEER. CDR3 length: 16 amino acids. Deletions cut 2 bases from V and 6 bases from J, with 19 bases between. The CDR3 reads CASSQPYRTVPDGYTF. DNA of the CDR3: TGCGCCAGCAGCCAACCTTACCGGACGGTACCTGATGGCTACACCTTC.

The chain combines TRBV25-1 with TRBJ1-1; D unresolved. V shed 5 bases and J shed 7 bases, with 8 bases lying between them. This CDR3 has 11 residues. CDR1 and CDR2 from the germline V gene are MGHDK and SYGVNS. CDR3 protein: CASSIGVEAFF. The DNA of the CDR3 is TGTGCCAGCAGTATTGGTGTTGAAGCTTTCTTT. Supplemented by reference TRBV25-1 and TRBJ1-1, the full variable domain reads EADIYQTPRYLVIGTGKKITLECSQTMGHDKMYWYQQDPGMELHLIHYSYGVNSTEKGDLSSESTVSRIRTEHFPLTLESARPSHTSQYLCASSIGVEAFFGQGTRLTVV.

The CDR3 region is CSASELPQGEKLFF. The CDR3 DNA sequence: TGCAGTGCTAGCGAGCTTCCCCAAGGGGAAAAACTGTTTTTT. V gene TRBV20-1 combines with J gene TRBJ1-4; D gene ambiguous. V was pared by 3 bases and J by 8 bases, with 16 bases between. Germline V CDR1 and CDR2: DFQATT, SNEGSKA (reference sequence). The CDR3 contains 14 residues.

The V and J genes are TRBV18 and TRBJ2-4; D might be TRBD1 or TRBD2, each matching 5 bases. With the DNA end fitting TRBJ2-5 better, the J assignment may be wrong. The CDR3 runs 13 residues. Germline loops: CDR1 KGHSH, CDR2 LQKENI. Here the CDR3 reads CATMRGPPETQYF. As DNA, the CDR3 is TGTGCCACCATGAGGGGTCCTCCGGAGACCCAGTACTTC.

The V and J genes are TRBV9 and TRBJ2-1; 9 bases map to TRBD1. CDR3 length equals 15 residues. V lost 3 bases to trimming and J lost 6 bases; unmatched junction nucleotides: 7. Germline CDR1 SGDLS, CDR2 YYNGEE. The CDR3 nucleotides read TGTGCCAGCAGCGCCGGGACAGGGATCGGCAATGAGCAGTTCTTC. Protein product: CASSAGTGIGNEQFF.

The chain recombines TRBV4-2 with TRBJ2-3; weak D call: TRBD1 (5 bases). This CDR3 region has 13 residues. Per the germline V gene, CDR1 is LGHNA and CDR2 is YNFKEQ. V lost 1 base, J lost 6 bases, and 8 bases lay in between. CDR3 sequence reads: CASSQVTDDTQYF. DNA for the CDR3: TGTGCCAGCAGCCAAGTGACAGATGATACGCAGTATTTT.

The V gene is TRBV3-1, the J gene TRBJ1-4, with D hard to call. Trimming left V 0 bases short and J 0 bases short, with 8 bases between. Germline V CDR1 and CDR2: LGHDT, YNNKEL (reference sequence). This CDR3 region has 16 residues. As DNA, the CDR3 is TGTGCCAGCAGCCAAGATCGTACAGCAACTAATGAAAAACTGTTTTTT. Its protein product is CASSQDRTATNEKLFF.

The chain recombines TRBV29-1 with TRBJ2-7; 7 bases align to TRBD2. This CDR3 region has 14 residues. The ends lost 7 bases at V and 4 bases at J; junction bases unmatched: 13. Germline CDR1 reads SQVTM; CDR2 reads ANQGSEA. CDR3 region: CSENPGLTSYEQYF. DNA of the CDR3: TGCAGCGAGAACCCGGGACTAACGTCTTACGAGCAGTACTTC.

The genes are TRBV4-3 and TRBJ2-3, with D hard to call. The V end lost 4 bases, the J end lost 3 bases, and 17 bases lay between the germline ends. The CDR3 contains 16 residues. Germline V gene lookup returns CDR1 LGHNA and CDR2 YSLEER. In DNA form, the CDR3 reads TGCGCCAGCAGCCTAGGAGAGAGACCGAGGACAGATACGCAGTATTTT. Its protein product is CASSLGERPRTDTQYF.

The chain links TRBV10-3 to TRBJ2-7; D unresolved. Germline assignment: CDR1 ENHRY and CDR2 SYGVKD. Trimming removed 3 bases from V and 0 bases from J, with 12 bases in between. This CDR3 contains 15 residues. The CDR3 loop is CAISDVLLSSYEQYF. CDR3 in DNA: TGTGCCATCAGTGATGTATTACTGAGCTCCTACGAGCAGTACTTC.

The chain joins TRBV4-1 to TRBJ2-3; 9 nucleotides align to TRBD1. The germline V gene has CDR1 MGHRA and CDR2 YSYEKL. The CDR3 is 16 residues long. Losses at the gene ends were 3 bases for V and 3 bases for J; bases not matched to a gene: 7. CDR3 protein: CASSHGQGRRTDTQYF. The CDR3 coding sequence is TGCGCCAGCAGCCACGGACAGGGGCGGAGGACAGATACGCAGTATTTT.

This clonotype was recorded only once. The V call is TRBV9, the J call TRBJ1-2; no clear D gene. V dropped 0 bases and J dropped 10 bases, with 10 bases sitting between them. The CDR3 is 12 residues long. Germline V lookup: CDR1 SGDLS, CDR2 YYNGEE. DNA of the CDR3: TGTGCCAGCAGCGTAGGAACCTGTGACTACACCTTC. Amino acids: CASSVGTCDYTF.